Shown below are 2 T cell receptor beta chains from a single sample sequenced in a study of graft-versus-host responses after intestinal transplantation. The authors plated around 200,000 CFSE-labeled responder cells with around 200,000 irradiated, violet-dye-labeled stimulator cells. The table came from immunoSEQ multiplex PCR; TCRdb's copy has only in-frame clones and leaves some out. The table shows about 7,400 clones, with roughly a third occurring only once. The material sequenced was alloreactive CD8+ T cells from a mixed lymphocyte reaction culture, taken before transplantation. Sample subset: CFSE-low proliferating T cells sorted from roughly six-day pre-transplant mixed lymphocyte reaction (GvH or HvG direction). All receptors come from a human patient who was an organ donor for intestinal transplantation.

This chain links TRBV20-1 with TRBJ2-7; no firm D call. Trimming shortened V by 3 bases and J by 1 base, and 4 bases separated the two germline ends. In germline, CDR1 is DFQATT, CDR2 SNEGSKA (reference sequence). The CDR3 runs to 11 residues. CDR3 in amino acids: CSARSSYEQYF. The CDR3 DNA reads as TGCAGTGCTAGGAGTTCCTACGAGCAGTACTTC.

By sample fraction, this clone is medium-sized. The chain has TRBV7-9 and TRBJ1-2; the match to TRBD1 covers 9 bases. Trimming took 3 bases from V and 8 from J; bases not matched to a gene: 10. CDR1 is SEHNR, CDR2 FQNEAQ, per germline (reference sequence). The CDR3 is 15 residues long. CDR3 protein: CASSFLGDRAVGYTF. The CDR3 region has the DNA TGTGCCAGCAGCTTTCTCGGGGACAGGGCGGTCGGCTACACCTTC.